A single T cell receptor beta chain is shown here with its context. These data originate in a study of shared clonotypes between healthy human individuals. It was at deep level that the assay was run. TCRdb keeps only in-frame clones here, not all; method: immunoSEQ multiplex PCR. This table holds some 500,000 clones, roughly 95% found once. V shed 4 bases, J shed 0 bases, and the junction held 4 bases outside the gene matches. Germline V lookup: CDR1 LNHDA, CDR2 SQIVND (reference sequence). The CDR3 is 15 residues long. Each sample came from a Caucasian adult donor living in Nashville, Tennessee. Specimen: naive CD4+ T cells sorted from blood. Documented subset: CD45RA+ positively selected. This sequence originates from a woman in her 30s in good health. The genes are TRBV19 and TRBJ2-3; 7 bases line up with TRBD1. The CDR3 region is CASSTPQGSTDTQYF. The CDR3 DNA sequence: TGTGCCAGTAGTACCCCACAGGGGAGCACAGATACGCAGTATTTT.